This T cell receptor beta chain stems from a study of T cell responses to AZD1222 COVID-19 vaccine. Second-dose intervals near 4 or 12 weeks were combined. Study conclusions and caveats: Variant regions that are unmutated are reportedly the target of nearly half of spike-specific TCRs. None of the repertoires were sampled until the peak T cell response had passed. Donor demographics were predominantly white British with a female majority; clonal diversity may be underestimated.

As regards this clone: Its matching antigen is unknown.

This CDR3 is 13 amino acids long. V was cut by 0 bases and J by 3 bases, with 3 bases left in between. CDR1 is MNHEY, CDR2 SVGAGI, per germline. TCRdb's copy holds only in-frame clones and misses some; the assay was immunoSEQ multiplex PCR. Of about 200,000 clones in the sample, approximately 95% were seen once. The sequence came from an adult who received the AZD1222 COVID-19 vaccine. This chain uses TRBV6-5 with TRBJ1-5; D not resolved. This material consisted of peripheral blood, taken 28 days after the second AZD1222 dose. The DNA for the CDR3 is TGTGCCAGCAGTTACTCAGTCAATCAGCCCCAGCATTTT. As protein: CASSYSVNQPQHF.